The 20 T cell receptor beta chains given below trace back to one sample, sequenced in a study of blood T cell repertoires in COVID-19. Some clones are missing from TCRdb's copy, which holds only in-frame ones; the method was immunoSEQ multiplex PCR. Of 150,000 to 200,000 clones in the sample, 70% to 90% are singletons; the top ten hold about 22%. The sequencing input was PBMCs or T cells enriched from blood (not recorded which). The receptors stem from a woman in her thirties or forties in a cohort exposed to, infected with or recovered from COVID-19 (not recorded which).

This sequence joins TRBV5-8 and TRBJ2-5; 16 positions match TRBD2. Trimming at V came to 2 bases and at J to 9 bases, leaving 4 bases not matched to a gene. CDR1 and CDR2 from the germline V gene are SGHTS and YDEGEE. CDR3 length: 15 residues. This CDR3 reads CASSFGTSGGVAQYF. The DNA for the CDR3 is TGTGCCAGCAGCTTTGGGACTAGCGGGGGGGTGGCCCAGTACTTC.

This clone appeared a single time. This CDR3 is also generated by other DNA sequences in the sample. This sequence joins TRBV7-9 and TRBJ2-3; 7 nucleotides match TRBD2. V shed 1 base, J shed 0 bases, and the junction held 10 bases outside the gene matches. Germline CDR1 reads SEHNR; CDR2 reads FQNEAQ (reference sequence). CDR3 length equals 18 residues. This CDR3 is CASSLDAGVAASTDTQYF. The CDR3 DNA reads TGTGCCAGCAGCTTAGATGCGGGAGTAGCGGCTAGCACAGATACGCAGTATTTT. Supplemented by reference TRBV7-9 and TRBJ2-3, the full variable domain reads DTGVSQNPRHKITKRGQNVTFRCDPISEHNRLYWYRQTLGQGPEFLTYFQNEAQLEKSRLLSDRFSAERPKGSFSTLEIQRTEQGDSAMYLCASSLDAGVAASTDTQYFGPGTRLTVL.

The V gene is TRBV5-5, the J gene TRBJ2-1; no clear D. This CDR3 is built from 14 residues. Germline V gene data show CDR1 as SGHKS and CDR2 as YYEKEE (reference sequence). The germline V and J ends were trimmed by 0 bases and 4 bases, with 8 bases remaining between them. Written as DNA, the CDR3 is TGTGCCAGCAGCTTGGAACCAGGATACAATGAGCAGTTCTTC. Translating gives CASSLEPGYNEQFF. The full variable domain, with the rest looked up from reference TRBV5-5 and TRBJ2-1, is DAGVTQSPTHLIKTRGQQVTLRCSPISGHKSVSWYQQVLGQGPQFIFQYYEKEERGRGNFPDRFSARQFPNYSSELNVNALLLGDSALYLCASSLEPGYNEQFFGPGTRLTVL.

This sequence joins TRBV27 and TRBJ1-4; D unresolved. This CDR3 is 16 amino acids long. Germline V gene data show CDR1 as MNHEY and CDR2 as SMNVEV (reference sequence). V was clipped by 5 bases and J by 7 bases, with 20 bases between them. The CDR3 spells CASSPTIGLLGEKLFF. The CDR3 DNA reads as TGTGCCAGCAGTCCGACTATTGGACTACTCGGTGAAAAACTGTTTTTT. The complete variable domain, with remaining parts taken from reference TRBV27 and TRBJ1-4, reads EAQVTQNPRYLITVTGKKLTVTCSQNMNHEYMSWYRQDPGLGLRQIYYSMNVEVTDKGDVPEGYKVSRKEKRNFPLILESPSPNQTSLYFCASSPTIGLLGEKLFFGSGTQLSVL.

The genes are TRBV24-1 and TRBJ2-1; D perhaps matches TRBD2 (6 bases). Between the trimmed V and J ends, which lost 11 bases and 0 bases, there was a span of 19 bases. The CDR3 consists of 16 residues. The germline V gene has CDR1 KGHDR and CDR2 SFDVKD. This CDR3 is CAIGEKRGSSYNEQFF. In DNA, the CDR3 is TGTGCCATCGGAGAAAAACGGGGGAGCTCCTACAATGAGCAGTTCTTC.

This clone was detected only once. The CDR3 protein is CASSPGGINEQFF. The DNA for the CDR3 is TGTGCCAGCAGCCCGGGAGGAATCAATGAGCAGTTCTTC. The J gene is TRBJ2-1, the V gene TRBV5-6, with 7 bases fitting TRBD2. The germline gives CDR1 SGHDT, CDR2 YYEEEE. The CDR3 covers 13 residues. Trimming removed 4 bases from V and 6 bases from J; junction bases left unmatched: 4. Drawing the rest from reference TRBV5-6 and TRBJ2-1, the complete variable domain is DAGVTQSPTHLIKTRGQQVTLRCSPKSGHDTVSWYQQALGQGPQFIFQYYEEEERQRGNFPDRFSGHQFPNYSSELNVNALLLGDSALYLCASSPGGINEQFFGPGTRLTVL.

V is TRBV7-2 and J is TRBJ1-2; D perhaps matches TRBD1 (6 bases). Looked up from germline, CDR1 is SGHTA and CDR2 is FQGNSA. The V and J ends lost 4 bases and 6 bases respectively, with 15 bases between them. The CDR3 has 14 amino acids. Here the CDR3 DNA reads TGTGCCAGCAGCTCCAAAGGGGGTATTCATGGCTACACCTTC. Encoded protein: CASSSKGGIHGYTF.

This rearrangement joins TRBV27 to TRBJ1-2; 7 bases align to TRBD1. V lost 9 bases, J lost 4 bases, and 5 bases stayed unmatched. Germline V CDR1 and CDR2: MNHEY, SMNVEV (reference sequence). There are 12 residues in the CDR3. CDR3 amino acids: CARRQGIYGYTF. CDR3 DNA: TGTGCCAGACGACAGGGTATCTATGGCTACACCTTC.

The V and J genes are TRBV29-1 and TRBJ1-2, with 7 bases that match TRBD1. V gave up 7 bases and J gave up 7 bases; unmatched junction bases: 6. Germline values: CDR1 SQVTM, CDR2 ANQGSEA. The CDR3 has 11 amino acids. The CDR3 protein is CSGRQGSGYTF. CDR3 nucleotides: TGCAGCGGTCGACAGGGTAGTGGCTACACCTTC.

The chain recombines TRBV14 with TRBJ1-1; D call uncertain. CDR3 length: 13 residues. The germline V and J ends were trimmed by 3 bases and 4 bases, with 9 bases remaining between them. Germline loops: CDR1 SGHDN, CDR2 FVKESK. The CDR3 reads CASSHGVGTEAFF. Written as DNA, the CDR3 is TGTGCCAGCAGCCACGGTGTCGGCACTGAAGCTTTCTTT.

The chain joins TRBV7-2 to TRBJ2-5; 8 nucleotides line up with TRBD2. The ends lost 6 bases at V and 5 bases at J; junction bases unmatched: 5. This CDR3 region has 13 residues. Germline lookup yields CDR1 SGHTA and CDR2 FQGNSA. CDR3 DNA: TGTGCCAGCAGTCCGGGGGGGGCGGAGACCCAGTACTTC. This gives the protein CASSPGGAETQYF.

The chain has TRBV10-2 and TRBJ2-1, with D uncertain. The length of the CDR3 is 10 residues. V dropped 8 bases and J dropped 9 bases, with 8 bases sitting between them. Looked up from germline, CDR1 is WSHSY and CDR2 is SAAADI. The CDR3 reads CASSRTEQFF. The CDR3 DNA sequence: TGCGCCAGCTCGAGAACTGAGCAGTTCTTC.

V gene TRBV4-1 combines with J gene TRBJ2-5; 12 positions match TRBD2. Germline CDR1 MGHRA, CDR2 YSYEKL. The ends lost 3 bases at V and 5 bases at J; junction bases unmatched: 7. There are 16 residues in the CDR3. CDR3 in DNA: TGCGCCAGCAGCCATTTCATCGGGACTAGCGGGGAGACCCAGTACTTC. This gives the protein CASSHFIGTSGETQYF.

J is TRBJ2-3 and V is TRBV6-4; D might be TRBD2 (7 bases). The CDR3 has 15 amino acids. Germline CDR1 reads MRHNA; CDR2 reads SNTAGT. Trimming removed 2 bases from V and 2 bases from J, with 11 bases in between. The CDR3 bases are TGTGCCAGCAGTGACGTTGGGGGGGCCACAGATACGCAGTATTTT. Translation gives CASSDVGGATDTQYF.

V and J are TRBV18 and TRBJ1-5; D may be TRBD1 (6 bases). V dropped 4 bases and J dropped 4 bases, with 14 bases sitting between them. CDR1 is KGHSH and CDR2 is LQKENI in the germline V gene. This CDR3 region has 15 residues. CDR3: CASSRVGGENQPQHF. CDR3 bases: TGTGCCAGCTCACGAGTAGGGGGGGAGAATCAGCCCCAGCATTTT.

CDR3 amino acids: CASSLTHGAEAFF. CDR3 nucleotide sequence: TGTGCCAGCAGCTTAACACACGGGGCTGAAGCTTTCTTT. The chain is built from TRBV7-8 and TRBJ1-1; D remains unclear. V gave up 2 bases and J gave up 6 bases, with 10 bases separating them. Germline CDR1 and CDR2: SGHVS and FQNEAQ. The CDR3 contains 13 residues. Together with reference TRBV7-8 and TRBJ1-1, the CDR3 gives the full variable domain: GAGVSQSPRYKVAKRGQDVALRCDPISGHVSLFWYQQALGQGPEFLTYFQNEAQLDKSGLPSDRFFAERPEGSVSTLKIQRTQQEDSAVYLCASSLTHGAEAFFGQGTRLTVV.

The rearrangement joins TRBV28 to TRBJ2-7, with D possibly being TRBD1 (6 bases). V dropped 6 bases and J dropped 3 bases, with 15 bases sitting between them. The germline V gene has CDR1 MDHEN and CDR2 SYDVKM. The CDR3 is made up of 14 amino acids. The CDR3 DNA reads as TGTGCCAGCAGCGTCCGGGACACTGACTACGAGCAGTACTTC. Amino acid sequence: CASSVRDTDYEQYF. Variable domain in full (rest from reference TRBV28 and TRBJ2-7): DVKVTQSSRYLVKRTGEKVFLECVQDMDHENMFWYRQDPGLGLRLIYFSYDVKMKEKGDIPEGYSVSREKKERFSLILESASTNQTSMYLCASSVRDTDYEQYFGPGTRLTVT.

The rearrangement uses TRBV12-3 or TRBV12-4 and TRBJ1-5; TRBD1 agrees at 8 bases. The V segment lost 6 bases and the J segment 7 bases; nucleotides outside the gene matches: 5. The CDR3 has 13 amino acids. CDR3 bases: TGTGCCAGCAGAACTGGACAGGGCCAGCCCCAGCATTTT. Amino acids: CASRTGQGQPQHF.

The rearrangement joins TRBV28 to TRBJ1-5, with D possibly being TRBD1 (5 bases). V dropped 4 bases and J dropped 0 bases, with 13 bases sitting between them. The germline gives CDR1 MDHEN, CDR2 SYDVKM. The CDR3 spans 16 residues. Here the CDR3 DNA reads TGTGCCAGCAGTTCGGACAAGGGGTATAGCAATCAGCCCCAGCATTTT. Protein: CASSSDKGYSNQPQHF.

This chain links TRBV9 with TRBJ2-2; perhaps TRBD2 as D (6 bases). V lost 3 bases and J 1 base, leaving 16 bases between the germline ends. The CDR3 is 17 amino acids. Germline loops: CDR1 SGDLS, CDR2 YYNGEE. The CDR3 region has the DNA TGTGCCAGCAGCGCAAGCGTAAGGGAGGAGAACACCGGGGAGCTGTTTTTT. The encoded protein is CASSASVREENTGELFF.